This TCR beta chain was profiled in a study of blood T cell repertoires in COVID-19. Background on the study: Some COVID-19 samples were acute and others convalescent; all came from the United States, Italy and Spain. The analysed material was cDNA or gDNA that came from T cells, B-cell-depleted T cells, or PBMCs.

V was cut by 5 bases and J by 0 bases, with 4 bases left in between. This CDR3 is built from 11 residues. Looked up from germline, CDR1 is SQVTM and CDR2 is ANQGSEA. As handled by the study authors: Reference gene primer amplification gave estimated nucleated cell counts. Libraries were prepared by immunoSEQ multiplex PCR; TCRdb keeps only in-frame clonotypes and omits some of them. V and J calls and clone size are given by that table; D and trimming were obtained from the DNA. The sample shows over 100,000 clones, around 88% of them seen only once. The sequencing sample was made of peripheral blood. This TCR was sampled from a human donor with acute or convalescent COVID-19. The donor label of this sample is uncertain. The chain uses TRBV29-1 and TRBJ1-2; D not certain. This chain's CDR3 is CSVQANYGYTF. DNA of the CDR3: TGCAGCGTTCAGGCTAACTATGGCTACACCTTC.